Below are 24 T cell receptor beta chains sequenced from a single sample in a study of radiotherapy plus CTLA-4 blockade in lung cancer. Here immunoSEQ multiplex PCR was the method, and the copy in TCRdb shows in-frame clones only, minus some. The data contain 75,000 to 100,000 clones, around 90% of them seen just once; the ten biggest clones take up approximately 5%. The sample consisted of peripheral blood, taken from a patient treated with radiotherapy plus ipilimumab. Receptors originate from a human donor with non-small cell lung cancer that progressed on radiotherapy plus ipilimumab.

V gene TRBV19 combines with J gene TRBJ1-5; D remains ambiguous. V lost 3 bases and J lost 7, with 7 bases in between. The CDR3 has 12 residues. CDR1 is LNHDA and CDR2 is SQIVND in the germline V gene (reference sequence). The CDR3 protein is CASSIHDQPQHF. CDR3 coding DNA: TGTGCCAGTAGTATCCATGACCAGCCCCAGCATTTT. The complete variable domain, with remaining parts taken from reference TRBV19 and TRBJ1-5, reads DGGITQSPKYLFRKEGQNVTLSCEQNLNHDAMYWYRQDPGQGLRLIYYSQIVNDFQKGDIAEGYSVSREKKESFPLTVTSAQKNPTAFYLCASSIHDQPQHFGDGTRLSIL.

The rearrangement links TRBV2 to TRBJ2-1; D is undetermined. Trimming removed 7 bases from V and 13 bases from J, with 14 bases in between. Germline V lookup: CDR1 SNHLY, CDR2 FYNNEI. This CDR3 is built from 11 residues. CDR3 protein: CASTHGPPQFF. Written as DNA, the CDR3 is TGTGCCAGCACCCACGGACCTCCTCAGTTCTTC.

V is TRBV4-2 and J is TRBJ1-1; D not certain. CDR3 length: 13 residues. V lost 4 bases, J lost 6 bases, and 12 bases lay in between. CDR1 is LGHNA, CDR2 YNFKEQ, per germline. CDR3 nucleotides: TGTGCCAGCAGCCCGACCCGGAATCCTGAAGCTTTCTTT. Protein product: CASSPTRNPEAFF.

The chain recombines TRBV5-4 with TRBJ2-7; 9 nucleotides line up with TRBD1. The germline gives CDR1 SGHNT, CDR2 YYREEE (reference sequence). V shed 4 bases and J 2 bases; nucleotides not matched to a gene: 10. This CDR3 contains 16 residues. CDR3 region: CASSPVGTGIPYEQYF. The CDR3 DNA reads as TGTGCCAGCAGCCCAGTGGGGACAGGGATTCCCTACGAGCAGTACTTC. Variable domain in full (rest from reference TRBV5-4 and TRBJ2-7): ETGVTQSPTHLIKTRGQQVTLRCSSQSGHNTVSWYQQALGQGPQFIFQYYREEENGRGNFPPRFSGLQFPNYSSELNVNALELDDSALYLCASSPVGTGIPYEQYFGPGTRLTVT.

CDR3 protein: CASSTGPGYYGYTF. DNA for the CDR3: TGCGCCAGCAGTACCGGACCGGGGTACTATGGCTACACCTTC. The chain combines TRBV5-1 with TRBJ1-2; D remains ambiguous. There are 14 residues in the CDR3. Trimming left V 5 bases short and J 3 bases short, with 14 bases between. CDR1 and CDR2 from the germline V gene are SGHRS and YFSETQ.

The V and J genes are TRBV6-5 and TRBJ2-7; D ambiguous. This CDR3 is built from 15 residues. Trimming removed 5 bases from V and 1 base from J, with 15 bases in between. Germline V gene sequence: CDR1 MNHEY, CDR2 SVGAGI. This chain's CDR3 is CASSPLSYSSYEQYF. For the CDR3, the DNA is TGTGCCAGCAGTCCCCTATCCTATTCGTCCTACGAGCAGTACTTC.

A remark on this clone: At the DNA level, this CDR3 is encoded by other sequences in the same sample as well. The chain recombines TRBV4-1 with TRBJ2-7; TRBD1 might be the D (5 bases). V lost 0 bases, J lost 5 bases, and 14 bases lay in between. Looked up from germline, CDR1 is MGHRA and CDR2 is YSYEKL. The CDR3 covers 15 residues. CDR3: CASSQDGQGLDEQYF. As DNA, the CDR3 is TGCGCCAGCAGCCAAGATGGTCAGGGTCTGGACGAGCAGTACTTC.

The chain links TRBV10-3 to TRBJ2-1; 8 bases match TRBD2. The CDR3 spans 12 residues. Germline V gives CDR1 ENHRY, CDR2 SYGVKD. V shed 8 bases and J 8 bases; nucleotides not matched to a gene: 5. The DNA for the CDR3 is TGTGCCATCTCCCGGGGGGGGTATGAGCAGTTCTTC. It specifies CAISRGGYEQFF.

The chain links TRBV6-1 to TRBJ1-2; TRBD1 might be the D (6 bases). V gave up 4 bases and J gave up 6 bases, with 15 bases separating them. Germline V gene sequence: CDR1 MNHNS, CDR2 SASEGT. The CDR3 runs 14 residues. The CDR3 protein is CASSATERGHGYTF. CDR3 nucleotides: TGTGCCAGCAGTGCCACAGAACGGGGGCATGGCTACACCTTC.

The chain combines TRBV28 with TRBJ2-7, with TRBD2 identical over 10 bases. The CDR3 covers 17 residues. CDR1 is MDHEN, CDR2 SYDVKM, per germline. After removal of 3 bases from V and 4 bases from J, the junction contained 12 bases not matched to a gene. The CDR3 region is CASSFSHTAGGYYEQYF. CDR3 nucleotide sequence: TGTGCCAGCAGTTTTAGCCACACAGCGGGAGGGTATTACGAGCAGTACTTC.

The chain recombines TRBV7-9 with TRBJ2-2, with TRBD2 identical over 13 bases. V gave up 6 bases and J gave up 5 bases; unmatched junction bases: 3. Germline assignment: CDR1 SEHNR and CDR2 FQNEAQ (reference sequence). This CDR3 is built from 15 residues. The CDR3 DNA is TGTGCCAGCAGACTAGCGGGAGGGTGGACCGGGGAGCTGTTTTTT. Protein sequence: CASRLAGGWTGELFF.

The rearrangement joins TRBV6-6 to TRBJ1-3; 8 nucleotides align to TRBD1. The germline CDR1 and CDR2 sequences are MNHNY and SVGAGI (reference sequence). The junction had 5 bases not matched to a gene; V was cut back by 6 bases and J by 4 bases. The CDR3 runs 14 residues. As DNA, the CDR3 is TGTGCCAGCAGAGAGACAGGGGCGGGAAACACCATATATTTT. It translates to CASRETGAGNTIYF.

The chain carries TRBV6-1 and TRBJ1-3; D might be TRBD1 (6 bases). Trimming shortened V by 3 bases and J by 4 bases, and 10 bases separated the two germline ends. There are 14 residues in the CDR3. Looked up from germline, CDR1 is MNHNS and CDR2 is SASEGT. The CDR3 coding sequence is TGTGCCAGCAGTGACCTCGGACAGGGAAACACCATATATTTT. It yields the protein CASSDLGQGNTIYF.

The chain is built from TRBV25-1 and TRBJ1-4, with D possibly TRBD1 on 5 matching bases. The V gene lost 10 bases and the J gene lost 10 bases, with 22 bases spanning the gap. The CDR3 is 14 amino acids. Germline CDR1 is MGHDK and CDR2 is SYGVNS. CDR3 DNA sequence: TGTGCCACTATGTCCGGGGCAGGGACGGGAAAACTGTTTTTT. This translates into CATMSGAGTGKLFF.

The CDR3: CASSPSSGTYYNEQFF. The DNA for the CDR3 is TGTGCCAGCTCACCAAGTAGCGGGACTTACTACAATGAGCAGTTCTTC. The rearrangement joins TRBV18 to TRBJ2-1; 8 nucleotides line up with TRBD2. This CDR3 contains 16 residues. With V trimmed by 2 bases and J by 3 bases, 6 bases remained unmatched. Germline V CDR1 and CDR2: KGHSH, LQKENI.

CDR3 nucleotides: TGTGCCAGCAGGGGACCCAATTCACCCCTCCACTTT. Translating gives CASRGPNSPLHF. The gene calls are TRBV6-1 and TRBJ1-6; a possible D gene is TRBD1 (5 bases). V lost 6 bases and J 7 bases, leaving 7 bases between the germline ends. This CDR3 is built from 12 residues. Germline V lookup: CDR1 MNHNS, CDR2 SASEGT.

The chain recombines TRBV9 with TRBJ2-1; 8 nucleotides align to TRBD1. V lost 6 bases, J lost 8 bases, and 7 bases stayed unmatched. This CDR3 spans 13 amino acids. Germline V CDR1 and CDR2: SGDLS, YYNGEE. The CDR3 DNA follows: TGTGCCAGCAATAGTGAACAGGGGGATGAGCAGTTCTTC. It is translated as CASNSEQGDEQFF.

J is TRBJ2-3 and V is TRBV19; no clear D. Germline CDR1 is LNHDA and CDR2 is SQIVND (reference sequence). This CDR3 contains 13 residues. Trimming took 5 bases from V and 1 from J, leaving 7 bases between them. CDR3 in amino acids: CASSVQGTDTQYF. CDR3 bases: TGTGCCAGTAGTGTTCAGGGCACAGATACGCAGTATTTT.

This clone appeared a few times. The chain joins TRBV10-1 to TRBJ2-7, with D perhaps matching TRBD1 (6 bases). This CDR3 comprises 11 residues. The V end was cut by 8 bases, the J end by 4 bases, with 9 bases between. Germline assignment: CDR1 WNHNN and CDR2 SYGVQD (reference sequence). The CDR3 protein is CASGDTYEQYF. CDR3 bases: TGCGCCAGCGGGGACACATACGAGCAGTACTTC.

The CDR3 is CASSSIKGFRGREGYEQYF. Written as DNA, the CDR3 is TGTGCCAGCAGTTCCATCAAAGGATTTAGGGGTCGGGAGGGCTACGAGCAGTACTTC. The rearrangement uses TRBV27 and TRBJ2-7; 8 nucleotides agree with TRBD2. Trimming took 4 bases from V and 3 from J; bases not matched to a gene: 20. The length of the CDR3 is 19 residues. The germline V gene encodes CDR1 MNHEY and CDR2 SMNVEV (reference sequence).

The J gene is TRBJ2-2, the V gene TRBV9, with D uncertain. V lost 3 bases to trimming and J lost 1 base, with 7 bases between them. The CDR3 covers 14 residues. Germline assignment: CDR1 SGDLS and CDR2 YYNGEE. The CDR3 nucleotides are TGTGCCAGCAGCGGACGGGTGAACACCGGGGAGCTGTTTTTT. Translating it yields CASSGRVNTGELFF.

The DNA of the CDR3 is TGTGCCAGCAGCTTAGACGGAGACACTGAAGCTTTCTTT. Translation: CASSLDGDTEAFF. The chain is built from TRBV7-8 and TRBJ1-1; D remains unclear. The V gene lost 1 base and the J gene lost 3 bases, with 6 bases spanning the gap. The CDR3 loop spans 13 amino acids. Germline CDR1 is SGHVS and CDR2 is FQNEAQ.

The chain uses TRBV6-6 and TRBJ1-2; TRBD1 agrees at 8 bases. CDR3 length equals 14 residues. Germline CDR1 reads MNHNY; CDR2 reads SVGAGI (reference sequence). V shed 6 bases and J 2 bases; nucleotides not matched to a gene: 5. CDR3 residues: CASRIGQGNYGYTF. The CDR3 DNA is TGTGCCAGCAGGATCGGACAGGGCAACTATGGCTACACCTTC.

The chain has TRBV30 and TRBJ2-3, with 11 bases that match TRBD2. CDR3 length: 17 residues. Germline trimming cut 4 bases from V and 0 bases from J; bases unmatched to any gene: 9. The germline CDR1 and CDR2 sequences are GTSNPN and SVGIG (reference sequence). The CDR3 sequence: CAWTRLGLAGSTDTQYF. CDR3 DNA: TGTGCCTGGACGCGCCTCGGACTAGCGGGTAGCACAGATACGCAGTATTTT.